Listed here is a single T cell receptor (beta chain). Its cognate antigen is unknown. Researchers took blood at baseline, on cycle 4 day 1, and on cycle 7 day 1. This sample is drawn from a study of OX40 agonist ivuxolimab in advanced cancers. About the research overall: Ivuxolimab is an agonistic anti-OX40 (CD134) antibody, and patients were treated with it.

Regarding the study as a whole: On average, CD8+ T cells showed a greater number of expanded clones than CD4+.

Only in-frame clones appear in the TCRdb table, and some are missing; sequencing was by immunoSEQ multiplex PCR. The data contain around 69,000 clones, around 89% of them seen just once; the ten biggest clones take up 4% to 4.5%. The V and J ends lost 0 bases and 3 bases, in that order; junction bases with no gene match: 3. The CDR3 length is 15 residues. CDR1 is WSHSY, CDR2 SAAADI, per germline. The chain links TRBV10-2 to TRBJ2-7; 9 bases align to TRBD2. This material consisted of CD4+ or CD8+ T cells sorted from blood, taken in a trial of the OX40 agonist ivuxolimab. The TCR sequence derives from an adult with an advanced solid tumor such as melanoma, head and neck, liver or kidney cancer. In DNA form, the CDR3 reads TGCGCCAGCAGTGAGTCTAGCGGGAGAGACTACGAGCAGTACTTC. Amino acids: CASSESSGRDYEQYF.